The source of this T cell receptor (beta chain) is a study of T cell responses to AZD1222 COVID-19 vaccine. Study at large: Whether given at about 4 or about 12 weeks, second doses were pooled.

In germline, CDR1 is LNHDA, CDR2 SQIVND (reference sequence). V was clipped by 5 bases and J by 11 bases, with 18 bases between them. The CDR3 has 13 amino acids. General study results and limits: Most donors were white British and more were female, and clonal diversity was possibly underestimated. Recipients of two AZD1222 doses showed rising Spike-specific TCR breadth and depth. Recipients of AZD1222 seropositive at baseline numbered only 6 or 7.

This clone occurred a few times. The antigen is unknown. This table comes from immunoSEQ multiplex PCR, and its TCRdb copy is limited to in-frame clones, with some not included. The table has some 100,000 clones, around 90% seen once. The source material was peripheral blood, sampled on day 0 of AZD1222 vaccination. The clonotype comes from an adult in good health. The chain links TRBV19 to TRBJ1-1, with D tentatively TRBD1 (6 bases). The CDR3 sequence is CASSEGSGTKAFF. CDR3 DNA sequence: TGTGCCAGTAGTGAGGGGTCCGGGACAAAGGCTTTCTTT.